A single sample gave rise to the 14 T cell receptor beta chains below, sequenced in a study of beta chain features in type 1 diabetes. The whole isolated RNA underwent reverse transcription, so sequencing captured expressed TCRB transcripts. Clones were sequenced by immunoSEQ multiplex PCR, and TCRdb holds only the in-frame ones, with some missing. The sample contains about 150,000 clones, 8.5% to 12% of which appear only once. Sequencing was done on a sample of naive CD4+ T cells from blood. The source is a young man in good health.

The chain joins TRBV7-2 to TRBJ2-7, with D possibly matching TRBD1 (6 bases). Trimming took off 2 bases at V and 2 bases at J, with 10 bases between the two ends. Per the germline V gene, CDR1 is SGHTA and CDR2 is FQGNSA. This CDR3 comprises 14 residues. The chain's CDR3 is CASSLSRGAYEQYF. The CDR3 DNA follows: TGTGCCAGCAGCTTATCCAGGGGAGCCTACGAGCAGTACTTC.

The chain is built from TRBV9 and TRBJ2-3, with D perhaps matching TRBD1 (5 bases). The CDR3 has 14 amino acids. CDR1 and CDR2 from the germline V gene are SGDLS and YYNGEE. V gave up 2 bases and J gave up 4 bases, with 11 bases separating them. The DNA of the CDR3 is TGTGCCAGCAGCGTTGGCCCCAGGGCAGATACGCAGTATTTT. Translation: CASSVGPRADTQYF.

This chain connects TRBV25-1 to TRBJ2-5; 9 bases agree with TRBD1. The junction had 7 bases not matched to a gene; V was cut back by 3 bases and J by 5 bases. There are 15 residues in the CDR3. Per germline, CDR1 MGHDK and CDR2 SYGVNS. CDR3: CASSDPGQGPETQYF. The CDR3 coding sequence is TGTGCCAGCAGTGACCCGGGACAGGGACCGGAGACCCAGTACTTC.

This clone was detected a few times. The V and J genes are TRBV4-3 and TRBJ2-1; D is perhaps TRBD2 (6 bases). This CDR3 has 15 amino acids. V lost 4 bases and J lost 8, with 18 bases in between. Looked up from germline, CDR1 is LGHNA and CDR2 is YSLEER. The CDR3 reads CASSLGTRVIDEQFF. The DNA of the CDR3 is TGCGCCAGCAGCCTCGGGACTCGGGTTATCGATGAGCAGTTCTTC.

The sample holds a few counts of this clone. The J gene is TRBJ2-7, the V gene TRBV30; TRBD1 agrees at 7 bases. The CDR3 extends over 13 amino acids. Trimming at V came to 7 bases and at J to 2 bases, leaving 8 bases not matched to a gene. Germline-derived CDR1 and CDR2 are GTSNPN and SVGIG (reference sequence). The CDR3 is CASSTGTAYEQYF. DNA of the CDR3: TGTGCCTCCTCTACAGGGACAGCCTACGAGCAGTACTTC.

This clone has a handful of counts. J is TRBJ1-1 and V is TRBV29-1, with D unresolved. V was shortened by 2 bases and J by 5 bases, with 6 bases between the two germline ends. This CDR3 has 11 amino acids. The germline V gene has CDR1 SQVTM and CDR2 ANQGSEA. CDR3 in DNA: TGCAGCGTTGAATTCCCGACTGAAGCTTTCTTT. Its protein is CSVEFPTEAFF.

Here the CDR3 DNA reads TGTGCCAGCAGCCAAGTTAGAGGACTTACGCAGTACTTC. Residues: CASSQVRGLTQYF. This rearrangement joins TRBV14 to TRBJ2-7; maybe TRBD2 (5 bases). CDR1 and CDR2 from the germline V gene are SGHDN and FVKESK. The CDR3 is made up of 13 amino acids. V lost 1 base, J lost 9 bases, and 13 bases lay in between.

This clone has a handful of counts. This chain uses TRBV28 with TRBJ2-7, with 7 bases matching TRBD1. The CDR3 loop spans 14 amino acids. V shed 1 base and J 1 base; nucleotides not matched to a gene: 1. Per germline, CDR1 MDHEN and CDR2 SYDVKM. The CDR3 sequence is CASSLLDRSYEQYF. The CDR3 DNA follows: TGTGCCAGCAGTTTATTGGACAGGTCCTACGAGCAGTACTTC.

This clone was counted a few times. This chain connects TRBV7-3 to TRBJ2-1, with 7 bases matching TRBD1. CDR1 is SGHTA, CDR2 FQGTGA, per germline. The CDR3 contains 14 residues. V lost 3 bases, J lost 6 bases, and 5 bases stayed unmatched. The CDR3 is CASSLNRGLNEQFF. CDR3 DNA sequence: TGTGCCAGCAGCTTGAACAGGGGCCTCAATGAGCAGTTCTTC.

This clone was recorded a few times. The CDR3: CASSVRTVNTEAFF. As DNA, the CDR3 is TGTGCCAGCAGCGTCAGGACAGTAAACACTGAAGCTTTCTTT. The chain has TRBV9 and TRBJ1-1, with D maybe TRBD1 (6 bases). V lost 2 bases to trimming and J lost 2 bases, with 10 bases between them. The CDR3 loop spans 14 amino acids. The germline V gene has CDR1 SGDLS and CDR2 YYNGEE. Variable domain in full (rest from reference TRBV9 and TRBJ1-1): DSGVTQTPKHLITATGQRVTLRCSPRSGDLSVYWYQQSLDQGLQFLIQYYNGEERAKGNILERFSAQQFPDLHSELNLSSLELGDSALYFCASSVRTVNTEAFFGQGTRLTVV.

This clone was seen only a few times. The chain carries TRBV28 and TRBJ2-7; 9 nucleotides line up with TRBD1. The CDR3 extends over 15 amino acids. J gave up 5 bases and V 5 bases, and 10 bases lay outside the gene matches. The germline V gene has CDR1 MDHEN and CDR2 SYDVKM. Written as DNA, the CDR3 is TGTGCCAGCAGTCAGGCCGGGACAGGGACCCACGAGCAGTACTTC. This sequence encodes CASSQAGTGTHEQYF.

There are a few counts of this clone. This chain joins TRBV5-1 and TRBJ2-2; 7 bases are a match to TRBD1. V shed 0 bases and J 7 bases; nucleotides not matched to a gene: 9. Germline CDR1 and CDR2: SGHRS and YFSETQ. This CDR3 is 16 amino acids long. This chain's CDR3 is CASSLAAGGSYGELFF. The DNA of the CDR3 is TGCGCCAGCAGCTTGGCGGCAGGGGGAAGTTACGGGGAGCTGTTTTTT.

Only a few counts were recorded for this clone. The V and J genes are TRBV11-3 and TRBJ2-2; 8 bases align to TRBD1. The V and J ends lost 5 bases and 7 bases, in that order; junction bases with no gene match: 9. The CDR3 contains 15 residues. Germline V gene data show CDR1 as SGHNT and CDR2 as YENEEA. CDR3 nucleotides: TGTGCCAGCAGCGTTGGGACAGGTGGAAACGGGGAGCTGTTTTTT. Translation gives CASSVGTGGNGELFF.

This clone was seen only a few times. The chain couples TRBV5-4 to TRBJ2-5, with D possibly being TRBD2 (6 bases). Trimming took 4 bases from V and 4 from J, leaving 20 bases between them. In germline, CDR1 is SGHNT, CDR2 YYREEE (reference sequence). This CDR3 region has 16 residues. The CDR3 is CASSPVLGGISETQYF. The CDR3 DNA follows: TGTGCCAGCAGCCCTGTCTTGGGGGGTATCTCAGAGACCCAGTACTTC. Drawing the rest from reference TRBV5-4 and TRBJ2-5, the complete variable domain is ETGVTQSPTHLIKTRGQQVTLRCSSQSGHNTVSWYQQALGQGPQFIFQYYREEENGRGNFPPRFSGLQFPNYSSELNVNALELDDSALYLCASSPVLGGISETQYFGPGTRLLVL.